This is a list of T cell receptor beta chains from one sample in a study of cytomegalovirus exposure and HLA in healthy donors. The assay was immunoSEQ multiplex PCR, and TCRdb's table has in-frame clones only and misses some. Among some 150,000 clones listed, 60% to 85% were seen once. Specimen: PBMCs. Receptors originate from a female donor in good health and CMV-seronegative. Both conserved end residues are part of each CDR3. The D gene is left open where the match is weak. Part of the rows lack a size; the others show once, few, many or a class for expanded clones.

d_call: TRBD1
cdr3_length: 16
v_call: TRBV28
clone_size: -
j_call: TRBJ2-7
cdr3_aa: CASSLAGTGNNYEQYF
cdr3_nt: TGTGCCAGCAGCCTCGCGGGGACAGGGAATAACTACGAGCAGTACTTC

d_call: -
cdr3_length: 15
v_call: TRBV28
clone_size: -
j_call: TRBJ2-5
cdr3_aa: CASSLDRGGQETQYF
cdr3_nt: TGTGCCAGCAGTTTAGACAGGGGAGGGCAAGAGACCCAGTACTTC

d_call: -
cdr3_length: 14
v_call: TRBV9
clone_size: -
j_call: TRBJ2-7
cdr3_aa: CASSVGEGGYEQYF
cdr3_nt: TGTGCCAGCAGCGTAGGAGAAGGGGGCTACGAGCAGTACTTC

d_call: TRBD1
cdr3_length: 14
v_call: TRBV4-3
clone_size: -
j_call: TRBJ2-7
cdr3_aa: CASSLDRGSYEQYF
cdr3_nt: TGCGCCAGCAGCCTTGACAGGGGGTCCTACGAGCAGTACTTC

d_call: TRBD1
cdr3_length: 14
v_call: TRBV27
clone_size: few
j_call: TRBJ1-5
cdr3_aa: CASSPGQGPQPQHF
cdr3_nt: TGTGCCAGCAGCCCGGGACAGGGGCCTCAGCCCCAGCATTTT

d_call: TRBD1
cdr3_length: 13
v_call: TRBV30
clone_size: -
j_call: TRBJ2-7
cdr3_aa: CAWSVWDRYEQYF
cdr3_nt: TGTGCCTGGAGTGTATGGGACAGGTACGAGCAGTACTTC

d_call: -
cdr3_length: 14
v_call: TRBV5-4
clone_size: -
j_call: TRBJ1-5
cdr3_aa: CASSFLGSNQPQHF
cdr3_nt: TGTGCCAGCAGCTTCCTCGGTAGCAATCAGCCCCAGCATTTT

d_call: TRBD1
cdr3_length: 12
v_call: TRBV5-8
clone_size: -
j_call: TRBJ2-7
cdr3_aa: CASSLPGQGVYF
cdr3_nt: TGTGCCAGCAGCCTCCCGGGACAGGGGGTCTACTTC

d_call: TRBD2
cdr3_length: 15
v_call: TRBV6-6
clone_size: -
j_call: TRBJ2-7
cdr3_aa: CASSYLAGNAYEQYF
cdr3_nt: TGTGCCAGCAGTTACTTAGCGGGGAACGCCTACGAGCAGTACTTC

d_call: -
cdr3_length: 13
v_call: TRBV5-1
clone_size: -
j_call: TRBJ1-2
cdr3_aa: CASSLEQGYGYTF
cdr3_nt: TGCGCCAGCAGCTTGGAACAGGGCTATGGCTACACCTTC

d_call: TRBD2
cdr3_length: 13
v_call: TRBV9
clone_size: few
j_call: TRBJ2-5
cdr3_aa: CASSATSVETQYF
cdr3_nt: TGTGCCAGCAGCGCGACTAGCGTGGAGACCCAGTACTTC

d_call: TRBD2
cdr3_length: 12
v_call: TRBV2
clone_size: -
j_call: TRBJ2-7
cdr3_aa: CASLREGYEQYF
cdr3_nt: TGTGCCAGCCTGCGGGAGGGGTACGAGCAGTACTTC

d_call: -
cdr3_length: 13
v_call: TRBV29-1
clone_size: few
j_call: TRBJ1-4
cdr3_aa: CSAGRGGNEKLFF
cdr3_nt: TGCAGCGCTGGACGGGGGGGGAACGAAAAACTGTTTTTT

d_call: TRBD1
cdr3_length: 13
v_call: TRBV19
clone_size: -
j_call: TRBJ1-1
cdr3_aa: CATDQGGNTEAFF
cdr3_nt: TGTGCCACCGACCAGGGGGGGAACACTGAAGCTTTCTTT

d_call: -
cdr3_length: 13
v_call: TRBV2
clone_size: -
j_call: TRBJ2-3
cdr3_aa: CASTGRTTDTQYF
cdr3_nt: TGTGCCAGCACAGGCAGAACCACAGATACGCAGTATTTT

d_call: -
cdr3_length: 16
v_call: TRBV19
clone_size: -
j_call: TRBJ1-4
cdr3_aa: CASSVDRPQKDEKLFF
cdr3_nt: TGTGCCAGTAGTGTAGACAGGCCTCAGAAGGATGAAAAACTGTTTTTT

d_call: TRBD1
cdr3_length: 16
v_call: TRBV6-5
clone_size: -
j_call: TRBJ2-3
cdr3_aa: CASSYLGQGLGDTQYF
cdr3_nt: TGTGCCAGCAGTTATCTTGGACAGGGGTTGGGGGATACGCAGTATTTT

d_call: TRBD1
cdr3_length: 15
v_call: TRBV11-1
clone_size: -
j_call: TRBJ1-1
cdr3_aa: CASSLRQGSGTEAFF
cdr3_nt: TGTGCCAGCAGCTTGAGACAGGGGTCTGGAACTGAAGCTTTCTTT

d_call: TRBD1
cdr3_length: 14
v_call: TRBV9
clone_size: few
j_call: TRBJ1-1
cdr3_aa: CASSVEQGGTEAFF
cdr3_nt: TGTGCCAGCAGCGTAGAGCAGGGGGGCACTGAAGCTTTCTTT

d_call: TRBD2
cdr3_length: 16
v_call: TRBV14
clone_size: -
j_call: TRBJ2-1
cdr3_aa: CASSPVGGRAYNEQFF
cdr3_nt: TGTGCCAGCAGCCCTGTCGGGGGGAGGGCCTACAATGAGCAGTTCTTC

d_call: -
cdr3_length: 15
v_call: TRBV30
clone_size: once
j_call: TRBJ1-2
cdr3_aa: CAWADGLRRNYGYTF
cdr3_nt: TGTGCCTGGGCGGACGGACTTCGGCGTAACTATGGCTACACCTTC

d_call: -
cdr3_length: 15
v_call: TRBV19
clone_size: -
j_call: TRBJ1-3
cdr3_aa: CASQIDTGIRNTIYF
cdr3_nt: TGTGCCAGCCAAATTGACACAGGGATCCGAAACACCATATATTTT

d_call: -
cdr3_length: 14
v_call: TRBV5-1
clone_size: -
j_call: TRBJ1-1
cdr3_aa: CASSRTPLDTEAFF
cdr3_nt: TGCGCCAGCAGCCGGACACCACTCGACACTGAAGCTTTCTTT

d_call: TRBD1
cdr3_length: 13
v_call: TRBV11-3
clone_size: -
j_call: TRBJ2-5
cdr3_aa: CASSGTGKETQYF
cdr3_nt: TGTGCCAGCAGCGGGACAGGGAAAGAGACCCAGTACTTC

d_call: TRBD1
cdr3_length: 17
v_call: TRBV11-2
clone_size: once
j_call: TRBJ1-3
cdr3_aa: CASSLWGQRISGNTIYF
cdr3_nt: TGTGCCAGCAGCTTATGGGGACAGAGGATCTCTGGAAACACCATATATTTT

d_call: -
cdr3_length: 17
v_call: TRBV4-1
clone_size: -
j_call: TRBJ1-3
cdr3_aa: CASSLINSGAAGNTIYF
cdr3_nt: TGCGCCAGCAGCCTTATTAACTCGGGAGCCGCTGGAAACACCATATATTTT

d_call: -
cdr3_length: 13
v_call: TRBV28
clone_size: once
j_call: TRBJ2-1
cdr3_aa: CASIGVGANEQFF
cdr3_nt: TGTGCCAGCATCGGGGTGGGAGCAAATGAGCAGTTCTTC

d_call: TRBD2
cdr3_length: 15
v_call: TRBV11-3
clone_size: few
j_call: TRBJ2-1
cdr3_aa: CASSLASGLYNEQFF
cdr3_nt: TGTGCCAGCAGCTTAGCTAGCGGACTGTACAATGAGCAGTTCTTC

d_call: TRBD2
cdr3_length: 14
v_call: TRBV5-4
clone_size: -
j_call: TRBJ2-7
cdr3_aa: CASSFGLAWDEQYF
cdr3_nt: TGTGCCAGCAGCTTCGGACTAGCTTGGGACGAGCAGTACTTC

d_call: -
cdr3_length: 14
v_call: TRBV7-9
clone_size: -
j_call: TRBJ1-2
cdr3_aa: CASSPGVVNYGYTF
cdr3_nt: TGTGCCAGCAGCCCAGGGGTAGTGAACTATGGCTACACCTTC

d_call: -
cdr3_length: 13
v_call: TRBV27
clone_size: -
j_call: TRBJ1-1
cdr3_aa: CASSLSQGTEAFF
cdr3_nt: TGTGCCAGCAGTTTATCGCAGGGCACTGAAGCTTTCTTT

d_call: TRBD2
cdr3_length: 20
v_call: TRBV15
clone_size: -
j_call: TRBJ2-1
cdr3_aa: CATSTEQKRQILAGRYEQFF
cdr3_nt: TGTGCCACCAGCACGGAACAAAAAAGACAAATTCTAGCGGGTAGGTATGAGCAGTTCTTC

d_call: -
cdr3_length: 14
v_call: TRBV9
clone_size: -
j_call: TRBJ1-4
cdr3_aa: CASSNRDIGEKLFF
cdr3_nt: TGTGCCAGCAGCAATAGGGACATAGGGGAAAAACTGTTTTTT

d_call: -
cdr3_length: 14
v_call: TRBV28
clone_size: -
j_call: TRBJ1-2
cdr3_aa: CASRELNRNYGYTF
cdr3_nt: TGTGCCAGCAGGGAGCTTAACAGGAACTATGGCTACACCTTC

d_call: -
cdr3_length: 15
v_call: TRBV7-8
clone_size: once
j_call: TRBJ1-5
cdr3_aa: CASSPGPEGNQPQHF
cdr3_nt: TGTGCCAGCAGCCCAGGTCCGGAGGGCAATCAGCCCCAGCATTTT

d_call: -
cdr3_length: 16
v_call: TRBV11-2
clone_size: -
j_call: TRBJ2-7
cdr3_aa: CASSLEGWTRTYEQYF
cdr3_nt: TGTGCCAGCAGCTTAGAAGGTTGGACACGGACCTACGAGCAGTACTTC

d_call: -
cdr3_length: 13
v_call: TRBV5-1
clone_size: once
j_call: TRBJ2-7
cdr3_aa: CASSLVETYEQYF
cdr3_nt: TGCGCCAGCAGCTTGGTAGAAACCTACGAGCAGTACTTC

d_call: TRBD2
cdr3_length: 15
v_call: TRBV28
clone_size: -
j_call: TRBJ2-1
cdr3_aa: CASSSLGLALDEQFF
cdr3_nt: TGTGCCAGCAGTTCGCTGGGACTAGCGTTAGATGAGCAGTTCTTC

d_call: -
cdr3_length: 13
v_call: TRBV25-1
clone_size: -
j_call: TRBJ1-5
cdr3_aa: CASSEYRGQPQHF
cdr3_nt: TGTGCCAGCAGTGAATACAGGGGTCAGCCCCAGCATTTT

d_call: TRBD2
cdr3_length: 15
v_call: TRBV18
clone_size: -
j_call: TRBJ2-7
cdr3_aa: CASSPPTSGGYEQYF
cdr3_nt: TGTGCCAGCTCACCGCCGACTAGCGGGGGGTACGAGCAGTACTTC

d_call: TRBD1
cdr3_length: 14
v_call: TRBV19
clone_size: -
j_call: TRBJ2-1
cdr3_aa: CASSNQGAYNEQFF
cdr3_nt: TGTGCCAGTAGTAATCAGGGGGCCTACAATGAGCAGTTCTTC

d_call: TRBD1
cdr3_length: 16
v_call: TRBV6-5
clone_size: -
j_call: TRBJ1-5
cdr3_aa: CASSYTGTDSNQPQHF
cdr3_nt: TGTGCCAGCAGTTACACCGGGACAGATAGCAATCAGCCCCAGCATTTT

d_call: TRBD1
cdr3_length: 15
v_call: TRBV5-6
clone_size: -
j_call: TRBJ2-7
cdr3_aa: CASSTGTGGVYEQYF
cdr3_nt: TGTGCCAGCAGCACCGGGACAGGGGGGGTCTACGAGCAGTACTTC

d_call: TRBD1
cdr3_length: 14
v_call: TRBV30
clone_size: -
j_call: TRBJ2-7
cdr3_aa: CAWSRGQGFNEQYF
cdr3_nt: TGTGCCTGGAGTAGGGGACAGGGTTTCAACGAGCAGTACTTC

d_call: -
cdr3_length: 16
v_call: TRBV7-3
clone_size: -
j_call: TRBJ2-1
cdr3_aa: CASSLRGGASYNEQFF
cdr3_nt: TGTGCCAGCAGCTTAAGGGGGGGGGCCTCCTACAATGAGCAGTTCTTC

d_call: TRBD2
cdr3_length: 16
v_call: TRBV5-1
clone_size: -
j_call: TRBJ2-7
cdr3_aa: CASSEGTSGFSYEQYF
cdr3_nt: TGCGCCAGCAGCGAAGGGACTAGCGGATTCTCCTACGAGCAGTACTTC

d_call: TRBD2
cdr3_length: 14
v_call: TRBV19
clone_size: -
j_call: TRBJ2-5
cdr3_aa: CATRASGLQETQYF
cdr3_nt: TGTGCCACCCGGGCTAGCGGGCTTCAAGAGACCCAGTACTTC

d_call: -
cdr3_length: 12
v_call: TRBV29-1
clone_size: -
j_call: TRBJ2-3
cdr3_aa: CSGGLREDTQYF
cdr3_nt: TGCAGCGGAGGACTGCGAGAGGATACGCAGTATTTT

d_call: -
cdr3_length: 15
v_call: TRBV5-1
clone_size: -
j_call: TRBJ2-5
cdr3_aa: CASSLVGRVQETQYF
cdr3_nt: TGCGCCAGCAGCTTGGTTGGCAGGGTCCAGGAGACCCAGTACTTC

d_call: -
cdr3_length: 13
v_call: TRBV25-1
clone_size: -
j_call: TRBJ2-1
cdr3_aa: CASSVAVFNEQFF
cdr3_nt: TGTGCCAGCAGTGTGGCCGTGTTCAATGAGCAGTTCTTC

d_call: TRBD1
cdr3_length: 15
v_call: TRBV28
clone_size: -
j_call: TRBJ2-3
cdr3_aa: CASSPPRQGTDTQYF
cdr3_nt: TGTGCCAGCAGTCCCCCCAGACAGGGGACAGATACGCAGTATTTT

d_call: -
cdr3_length: 14
v_call: TRBV28
clone_size: once
j_call: TRBJ2-2
cdr3_aa: CASSLVGGPGELFF
cdr3_nt: TGTGCCAGCAGTTTAGTAGGGGGTCCCGGGGAGCTGTTTTTT

d_call: -
cdr3_length: 12
v_call: TRBV29-1
clone_size: few
j_call: TRBJ2-5
cdr3_aa: CSVESSQETQYF
cdr3_nt: TGCAGCGTTGAGAGCTCCCAAGAGACCCAGTACTTC

d_call: TRBD1
cdr3_length: 13
v_call: TRBV4-1
clone_size: -
j_call: TRBJ2-7
cdr3_aa: CASSQEQGYEQYF
cdr3_nt: TGCGCCAGCAGCCAAGAACAGGGGTACGAGCAGTACTTC

d_call: -
cdr3_length: 15
v_call: TRBV21-1
clone_size: few
j_call: TRBJ2-7
cdr3_aa: CASKGRQEHRNEQYF
cdr3_nt: TGTGCCAGCAAGGGGAGACAGGAGCATAGGAACGAGCAGTACTTC

d_call: -
cdr3_length: 13
v_call: TRBV6-1
clone_size: -
j_call: TRBJ1-2
cdr3_aa: CASSETGTYGYTF
cdr3_nt: TGTGCCAGCAGTGAAACAGGCACCTATGGCTACACCTTC

d_call: TRBD1
cdr3_length: 14
v_call: TRBV5-1
clone_size: -
j_call: TRBJ2-7
cdr3_aa: CASFRDRDSYEQYF
cdr3_nt: TGCGCCAGCTTCCGGGACAGGGACTCCTACGAGCAGTACTTC

d_call: -
cdr3_length: 13
v_call: TRBV18
clone_size: -
j_call: TRBJ1-1
cdr3_aa: CASSQNKNTEAFF
cdr3_nt: TGTGCCAGCTCCCAAAACAAGAACACTGAAGCTTTCTTT

d_call: TRBD1
cdr3_length: 15
v_call: TRBV6-5
clone_size: -
j_call: TRBJ2-7
cdr3_aa: CASSYSRDRGNEQYF
cdr3_nt: TGTGCCAGCAGTTACTCGAGGGACAGGGGGAACGAGCAGTACTTC